This entry is about one TCR beta chain. Its matching antigen is unknown. Assay: immunoSEQ multiplex PCR; the TCRdb copy retains only in-frame clones and omits some. In the table there are 120,000 to 150,000 clones, approximately 93% of which are singletons. This entry is derived from a study of cytomegalovirus exposure and HLA in healthy donors. The donors were part of the roughly 130-subject validation cohort, which stood apart from the roughly 670-subject first cohort. V dropped 1 base and J dropped 14; count of bases not matched to a gene: 22. This CDR3 has 17 residues. Germline CDR1 reads SEHNR; CDR2 reads FQNEAQ (reference sequence). The study's findings and limits: The classifier reportedly diagnosed cytomegalovirus status with high specificity and sensitivity.

The genes are TRBV7-9 and TRBJ1-1; 7 nucleotides align to TRBD1. This receptor was taken from a man aged 18 to 35 in good health and CMV-seronegative. The sequenced sample consisted of PBMCs. The CDR3: CASSLGSGHLGDSRGFF. The CDR3 nucleotides are TGTGCCAGCAGCTTAGGGTCCGGCCACCTGGGGGACAGCCGCGGCTTCTTT.